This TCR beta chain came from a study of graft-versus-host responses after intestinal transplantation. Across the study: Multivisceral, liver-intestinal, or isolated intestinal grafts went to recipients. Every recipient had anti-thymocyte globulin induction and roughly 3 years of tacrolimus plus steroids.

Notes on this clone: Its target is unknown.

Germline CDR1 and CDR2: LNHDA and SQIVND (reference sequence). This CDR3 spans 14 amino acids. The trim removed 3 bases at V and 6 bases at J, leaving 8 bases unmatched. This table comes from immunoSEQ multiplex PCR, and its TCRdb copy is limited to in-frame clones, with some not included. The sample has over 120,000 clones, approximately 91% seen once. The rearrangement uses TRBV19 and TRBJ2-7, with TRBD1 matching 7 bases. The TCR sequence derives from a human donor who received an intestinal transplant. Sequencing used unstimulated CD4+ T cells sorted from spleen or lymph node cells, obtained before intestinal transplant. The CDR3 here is CASSMETGQSEQYF. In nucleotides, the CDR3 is TGTGCCAGTAGTATGGAAACGGGACAGAGCGAGCAGTACTTC.